A selection of T cell receptor beta chains follows, all from one sample in a study of T cells in Graves' hyperthyroidism and ophthalmopathy. One entry per CDR3 protein results from TCRdb running MiXCR on the multiplex PCR reads. The sample comprises about 640,000 distinct CDR3 sequences, less than 25% of which are singletons, and under 35% rests with the top ten. Sequencing input: blood. All receptors derive from a man aged 30-40 years with Graves' ophthalmopathy. Both conserved end residues are part of each CDR3. A D gene is named only where the DNA matches it firmly. Clone sizes are given selectively: once, few, many, or a class where the clone is expanded.

cdr3_aa cdr3_nt j_call clone_size d_call v_call
CASSFRDDEQYF TGTGCCAGCAGCTTCAGGGATGACGAGCAGTACTTC TRBJ2-7 many NA TRBV7-2
CSAVQDSLLRKQYF TGCAGTGCTGTACAGGACAGCCTTCTACGAAAGCAGTACTTC TRBJ2-7 few NA TRBV20-1
CASSVEGHNEQYF TGTGCCAGCAGCGTAGAGGGGCATAACGAGCAGTACTTC TRBJ2-7 NA NA TRBV9
CAISSGRAADTQYF TGTGCCATCAGTAGCGGGAGAGCGGCAGATACGCAGTATTTT TRBJ2-3 NA TRBD2 TRBV10-3
CASRSGQSEQYF TGTGCCAGCAGAAGCGGACAGTCCGAGCAGTACTTC TRBJ2-7 NA NA TRBV28
CASSSPGQPQETQYF TGTGCCAGCAGCTCACCGGGACAGCCACAAGAGACCCAGTACTTC TRBJ2-5 NA TRBD1 TRBV7-9
CSVEEGRGLSTDTQYF TGCAGCGTTGAAGAGGGCCGGGGACTGAGCACAGATACGCAGTATTTT TRBJ2-3 NA NA TRBV29-1
CASSSGTDSSNTGELFF TGTGCCAGCAGCTCAGGGACGGACAGCTCGAACACCGGGGAGCTGTTTTTT TRBJ2-2 NA NA TRBV11-2
CSASLGPLENEQYF TGCAGTGCTAGCCTCGGGCCGCTTGAAAACGAGCAGTACTTC TRBJ2-7 many NA TRBV20-1
CASSQTGHNQPQHF TGTGCCAGCAGTCAAACAGGGCACAATCAGCCCCAGCATTTT TRBJ1-5 few NA TRBV3-2
CSAAQGSGANVLTF TGCAGTGCTGCACAGGGATCTGGGGCCAACGTCCTGACTTTC TRBJ2-6 few NA TRBV20-1
CASSPPRQVPSGANVLTF TGTGCCAGCTCACCACCTCGACAAGTTCCCTCTGGGGCCAACGTCCTGACTTTC TRBJ2-6 NA NA TRBV6-5
CATRRGDYYEQYF TGTGCCACCAGAAGAGGAGACTACTACGAGCAGTACTTC TRBJ2-7 few NA TRBV15
CASSIGGGGNEQFF TGTGCCAGTAGTATCGGTGGGGGAGGCAATGAGCAGTTCTTC TRBJ2-1 NA NA TRBV19
CASRGQGRNSPLHF TGTGCCAGCAGGGGACAGGGGAGGAATTCACCCCTCCACTTT TRBJ1-6 NA TRBD1 TRBV6-2/TRBV6-3
CAISGGQGGAGELFF TGTGCCATCAGTGGAGGACAGGGGGGGGCCGGGGAGCTGTTTTTT TRBJ2-2 NA TRBD1 TRBV10-3
CASSLGGSGVNTEAFF TGCGCCAGCAGCTTGGGTGGATCGGGGGTGAACACTGAAGCTTTCTTT TRBJ1-1 NA NA TRBV5-1